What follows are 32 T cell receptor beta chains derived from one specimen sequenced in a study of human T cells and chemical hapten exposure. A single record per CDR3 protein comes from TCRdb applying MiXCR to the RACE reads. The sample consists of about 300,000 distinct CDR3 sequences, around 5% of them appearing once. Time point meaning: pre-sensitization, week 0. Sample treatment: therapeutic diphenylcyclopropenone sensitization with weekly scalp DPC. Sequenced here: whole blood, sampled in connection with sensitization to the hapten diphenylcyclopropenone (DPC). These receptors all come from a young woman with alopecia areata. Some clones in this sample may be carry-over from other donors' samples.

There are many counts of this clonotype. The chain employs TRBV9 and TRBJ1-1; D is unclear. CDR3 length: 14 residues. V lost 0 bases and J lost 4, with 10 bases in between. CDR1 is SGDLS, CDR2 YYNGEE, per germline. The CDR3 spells CASSVGQEGTEAFF. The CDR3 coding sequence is TGTGCCAGCAGCGTAGGGCAGGAGGGCACTGAAGCTTTCTTT.

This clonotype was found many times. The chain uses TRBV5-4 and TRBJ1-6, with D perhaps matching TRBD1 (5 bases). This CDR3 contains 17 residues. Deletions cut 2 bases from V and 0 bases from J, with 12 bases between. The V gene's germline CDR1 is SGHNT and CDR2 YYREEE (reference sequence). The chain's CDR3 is CASSFLAGSSYNSPLHF. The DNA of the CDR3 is TGTGCCAGCAGCTTTCTCGCAGGGAGCTCCTATAATTCACCCCTCCACTTT.

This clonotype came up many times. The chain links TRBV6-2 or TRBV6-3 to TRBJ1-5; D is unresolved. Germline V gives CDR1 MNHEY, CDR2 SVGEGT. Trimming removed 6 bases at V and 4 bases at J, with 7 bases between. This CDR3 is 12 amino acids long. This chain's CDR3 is CASSRRNQPQHF. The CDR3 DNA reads TGTGCCAGCAGCCGAAGGAATCAGCCCCAGCATTTT.

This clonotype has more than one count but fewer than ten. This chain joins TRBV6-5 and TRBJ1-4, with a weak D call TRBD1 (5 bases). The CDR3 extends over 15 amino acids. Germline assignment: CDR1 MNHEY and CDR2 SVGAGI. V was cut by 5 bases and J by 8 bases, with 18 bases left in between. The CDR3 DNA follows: TGTGCCAGCAGTCTACAGGCGGGATCTAGCGAAAAACTGTTTTTT. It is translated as CASSLQAGSSEKLFF.

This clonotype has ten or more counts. Here the CDR3 reads CSVGMNTEAFF. DNA for the CDR3: TGCAGCGTTGGAATGAACACTGAAGCTTTCTTT. The V gene is TRBV29-1, the J gene TRBJ1-1; D call uncertain. This CDR3 is built from 11 residues. V was trimmed by 4 bases and J by 0 bases, leaving 3 bases between them. Germline values: CDR1 SQVTM, CDR2 ANQGSEA.

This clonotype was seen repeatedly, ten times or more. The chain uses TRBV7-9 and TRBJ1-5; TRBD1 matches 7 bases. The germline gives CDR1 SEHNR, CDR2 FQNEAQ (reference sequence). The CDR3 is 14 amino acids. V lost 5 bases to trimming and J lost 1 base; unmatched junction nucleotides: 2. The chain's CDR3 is CASSRGGSNQPQHF. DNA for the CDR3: TGTGCCAGCAGCCGAGGGGGCAGCAATCAGCCCCAGCATTTT.

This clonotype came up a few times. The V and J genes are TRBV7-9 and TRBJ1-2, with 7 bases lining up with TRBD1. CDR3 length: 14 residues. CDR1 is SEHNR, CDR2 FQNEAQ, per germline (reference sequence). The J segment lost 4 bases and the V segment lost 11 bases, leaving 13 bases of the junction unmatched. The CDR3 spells CAVARQGIFYGYTF. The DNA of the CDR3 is TGTGCCGTCGCGCGACAGGGAATTTTCTATGGCTACACCTTC.

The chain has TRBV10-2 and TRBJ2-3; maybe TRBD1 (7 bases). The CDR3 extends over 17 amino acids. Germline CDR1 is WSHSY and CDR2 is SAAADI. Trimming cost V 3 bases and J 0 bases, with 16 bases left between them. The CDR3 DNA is TGCGCCAGCAGTGAAGGAGGGGGCCTGTCTAGCACAGATACGCAGTATTTT. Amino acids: CASSEGGGLSSTDTQYF.

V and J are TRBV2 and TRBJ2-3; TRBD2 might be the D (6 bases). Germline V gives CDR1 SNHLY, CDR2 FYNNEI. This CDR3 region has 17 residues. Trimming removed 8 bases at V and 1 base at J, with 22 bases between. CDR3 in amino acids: CASVGVGGLDGTDTQYF. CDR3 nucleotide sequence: TGTGCCAGCGTGGGAGTTGGGGGACTCGACGGCACAGATACGCAGTATTTT.

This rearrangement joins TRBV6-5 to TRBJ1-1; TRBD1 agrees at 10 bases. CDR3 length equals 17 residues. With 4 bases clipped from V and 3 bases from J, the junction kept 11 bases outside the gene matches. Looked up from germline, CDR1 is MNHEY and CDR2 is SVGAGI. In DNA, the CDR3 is TGTGCCAGCAGTTCAACCGGGACAGGGGCATCGGACACTGAAGCTTTCTTT. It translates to CASSSTGTGASDTEAFF.

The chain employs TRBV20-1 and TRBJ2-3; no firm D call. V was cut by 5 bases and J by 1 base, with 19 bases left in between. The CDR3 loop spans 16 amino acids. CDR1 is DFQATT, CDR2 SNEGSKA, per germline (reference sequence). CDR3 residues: CSAQPPTPLRTDTQYF. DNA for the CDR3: TGCAGTGCTCAACCACCCACCCCTCTCCGCACAGATACGCAGTATTTT.

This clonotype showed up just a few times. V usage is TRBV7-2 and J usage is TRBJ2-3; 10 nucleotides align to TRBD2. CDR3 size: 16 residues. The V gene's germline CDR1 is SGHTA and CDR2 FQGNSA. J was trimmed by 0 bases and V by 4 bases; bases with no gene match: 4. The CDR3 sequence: CASSSLAGASTDTQYF. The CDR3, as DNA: TGTGCCAGCAGCTCGCTAGCGGGGGCTAGCACAGATACGCAGTATTTT. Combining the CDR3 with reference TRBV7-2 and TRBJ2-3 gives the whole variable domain GAGVSQSPSNKVTEKGKDVELRCDPISGHTALYWYRQSLGQGLEFLIYFQGNSAPDKSGLPSDRFSAERTGGSVSTLTIQRTQQEDSAVYLCASSSLAGASTDTQYFGPGTRLTVL.

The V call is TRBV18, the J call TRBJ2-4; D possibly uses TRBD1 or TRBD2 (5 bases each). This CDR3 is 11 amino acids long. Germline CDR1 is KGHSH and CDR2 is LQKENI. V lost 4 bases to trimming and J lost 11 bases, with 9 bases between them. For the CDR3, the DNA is TGTGCCAGCTCACGGGGGACCCTTCAGTACTTC. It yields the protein CASSRGTLQYF.

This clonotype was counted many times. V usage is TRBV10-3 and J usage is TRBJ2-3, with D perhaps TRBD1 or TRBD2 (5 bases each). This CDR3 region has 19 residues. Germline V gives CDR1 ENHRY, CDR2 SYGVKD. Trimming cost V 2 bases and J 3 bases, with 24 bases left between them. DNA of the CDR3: TGTGCCATCAGTGAGACAAACGAACCGGGCCTGGGGACGACAGATACGCAGTATTTT. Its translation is CAISETNEPGLGTTDTQYF.

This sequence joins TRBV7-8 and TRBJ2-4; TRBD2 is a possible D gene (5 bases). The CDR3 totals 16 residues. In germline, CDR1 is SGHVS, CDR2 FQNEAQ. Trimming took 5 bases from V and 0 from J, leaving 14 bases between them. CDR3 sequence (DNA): TGTGCCAGCAGCCATGTCAAGGCGGGAGCCAAAAACATTCAGTACTTC. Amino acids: CASSHVKAGAKNIQYF.

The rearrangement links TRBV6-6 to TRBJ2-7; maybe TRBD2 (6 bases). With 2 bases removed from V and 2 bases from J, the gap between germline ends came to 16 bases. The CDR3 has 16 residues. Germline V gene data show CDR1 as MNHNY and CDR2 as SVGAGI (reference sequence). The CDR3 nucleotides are TGTGCCAGCAGTTACGCCCCCGGGGGAGGCACCTACGAGCAGTACTTC. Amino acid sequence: CASSYAPGGGTYEQYF.

CDR3 nucleotide sequence: TGTGCCAGCTCACCATTACAGGGTTTGGACGAGCAGTACTTC. This codes for CASSPLQGLDEQYF. J is TRBJ2-7 and V is TRBV18, with D maybe TRBD1 (6 bases). Germline CDR1 and CDR2: KGHSH and LQKENI. Trimming removed 2 bases from V and 5 bases from J, with 13 bases in between. The CDR3 consists of 14 residues.

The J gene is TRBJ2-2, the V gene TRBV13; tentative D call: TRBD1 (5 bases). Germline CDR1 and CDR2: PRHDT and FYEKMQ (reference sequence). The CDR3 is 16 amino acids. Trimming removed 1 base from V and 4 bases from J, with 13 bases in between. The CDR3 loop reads CASSLEGASGTGELFF. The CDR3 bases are TGTGCCAGCAGCTTAGAAGGGGCATCGGGCACCGGGGAGCTGTTTTTT.

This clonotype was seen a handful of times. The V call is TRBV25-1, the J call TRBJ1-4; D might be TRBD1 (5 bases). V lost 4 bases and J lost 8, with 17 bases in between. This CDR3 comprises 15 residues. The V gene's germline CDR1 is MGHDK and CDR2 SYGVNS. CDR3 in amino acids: CASSAQGGRWEKLFF. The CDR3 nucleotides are TGTGCCAGCAGTGCCCAGGGTGGCCGTTGGGAAAAACTGTTTTTT.

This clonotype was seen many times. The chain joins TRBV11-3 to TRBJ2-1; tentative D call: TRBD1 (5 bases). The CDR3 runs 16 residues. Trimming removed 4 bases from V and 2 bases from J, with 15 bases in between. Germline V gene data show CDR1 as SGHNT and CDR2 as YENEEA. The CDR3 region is CASSSMAGLPYNEQFF. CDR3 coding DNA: TGTGCCAGCAGCTCGATGGCAGGGCTACCCTACAATGAGCAGTTCTTC.

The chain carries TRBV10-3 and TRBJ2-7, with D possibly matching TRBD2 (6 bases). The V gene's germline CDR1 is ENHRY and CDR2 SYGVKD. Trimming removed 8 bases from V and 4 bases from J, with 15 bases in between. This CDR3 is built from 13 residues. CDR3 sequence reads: CAISAGSGYEQYF. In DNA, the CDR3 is TGTGCCATCTCTGCGGGGTCGGGGTACGAGCAGTACTTC.

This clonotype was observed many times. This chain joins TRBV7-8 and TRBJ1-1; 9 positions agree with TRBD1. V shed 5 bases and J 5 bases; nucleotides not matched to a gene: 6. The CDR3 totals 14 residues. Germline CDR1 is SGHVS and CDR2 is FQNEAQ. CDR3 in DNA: TGTGCCAGCAGCCCCCGGGACAGGGTTACTGAAGCTTTCTTT. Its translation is CASSPRDRVTEAFF.

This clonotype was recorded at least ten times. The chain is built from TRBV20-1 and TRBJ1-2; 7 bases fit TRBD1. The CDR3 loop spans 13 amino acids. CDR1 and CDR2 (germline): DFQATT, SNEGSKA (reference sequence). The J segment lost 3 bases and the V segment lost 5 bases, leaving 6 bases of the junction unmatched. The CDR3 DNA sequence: TGCAGTGCTGGGGGGGACAGTGACTATGGCTACACCTTC. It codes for CSAGGDSDYGYTF.

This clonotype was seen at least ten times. CDR3 residues: CASSPLGLMGEQFF. CDR3 sequence (DNA): TGTGCCAGCAGCCCCCTAGGTCTGATGGGTGAGCAGTTCTTC. The chain joins TRBV11-2 to TRBJ2-1; D gene ambiguous. Trimming cost V 5 bases and J 9 bases, with 17 bases left between them. Germline CDR1 reads SGHAT; CDR2 reads FQNNGV. CDR3 size: 14 residues.

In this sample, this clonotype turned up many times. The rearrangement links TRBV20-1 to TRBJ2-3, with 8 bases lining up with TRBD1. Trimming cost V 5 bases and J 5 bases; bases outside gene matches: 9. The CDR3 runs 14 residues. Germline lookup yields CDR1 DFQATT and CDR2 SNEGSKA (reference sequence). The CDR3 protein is CSAEPGGGLDTQYF. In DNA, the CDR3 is TGCAGTGCTGAACCAGGGGGCGGTTTAGATACGCAGTATTTT.

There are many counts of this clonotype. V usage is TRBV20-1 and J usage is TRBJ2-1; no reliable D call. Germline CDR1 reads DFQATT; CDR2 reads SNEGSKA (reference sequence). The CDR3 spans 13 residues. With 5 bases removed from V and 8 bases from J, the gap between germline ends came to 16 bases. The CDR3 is CSAPTPGRDEQFF. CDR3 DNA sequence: TGCAGTGCTCCCACCCCTGGGCGTGATGAGCAGTTCTTC.

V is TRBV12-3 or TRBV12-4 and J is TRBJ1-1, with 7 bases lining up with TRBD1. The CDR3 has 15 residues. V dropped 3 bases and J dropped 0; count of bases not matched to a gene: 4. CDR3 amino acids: CASSFGQVLNTEAFF. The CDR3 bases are TGTGCCAGCAGTTTCGGACAGGTTCTGAACACTGAAGCTTTCTTT.

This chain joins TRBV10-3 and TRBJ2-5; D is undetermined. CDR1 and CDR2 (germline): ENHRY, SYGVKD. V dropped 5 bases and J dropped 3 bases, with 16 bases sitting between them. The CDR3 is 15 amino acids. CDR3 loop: CAISQVAADEETQYF. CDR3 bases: TGTGCCATCAGTCAGGTTGCGGCTGACGAAGAGACCCAGTACTTC.

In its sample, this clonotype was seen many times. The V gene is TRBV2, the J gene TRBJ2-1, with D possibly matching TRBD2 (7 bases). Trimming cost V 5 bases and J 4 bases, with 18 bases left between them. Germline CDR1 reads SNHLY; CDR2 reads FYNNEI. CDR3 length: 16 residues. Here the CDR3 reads CASSFREGGLYNEQFF. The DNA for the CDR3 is TGTGCCAGCAGTTTCCGTGAGGGGGGGCTTTACAATGAGCAGTTCTTC.

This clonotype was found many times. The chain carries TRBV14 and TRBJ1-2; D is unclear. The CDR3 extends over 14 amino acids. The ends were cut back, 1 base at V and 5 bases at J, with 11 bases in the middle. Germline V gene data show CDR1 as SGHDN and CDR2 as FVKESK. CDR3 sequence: CASSQVQGPYGYTF. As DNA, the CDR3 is TGTGCCAGCAGCCAAGTGCAAGGGCCTTATGGCTACACCTTC.

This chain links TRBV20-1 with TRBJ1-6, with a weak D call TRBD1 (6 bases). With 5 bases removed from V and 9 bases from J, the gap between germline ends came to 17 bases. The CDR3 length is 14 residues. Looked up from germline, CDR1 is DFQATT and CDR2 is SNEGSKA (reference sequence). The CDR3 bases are TGCAGTGCTCCCTGGGGGGGGCCGAGTTCACCCCTCCACTTT. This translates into CSAPWGGPSSPLHF.

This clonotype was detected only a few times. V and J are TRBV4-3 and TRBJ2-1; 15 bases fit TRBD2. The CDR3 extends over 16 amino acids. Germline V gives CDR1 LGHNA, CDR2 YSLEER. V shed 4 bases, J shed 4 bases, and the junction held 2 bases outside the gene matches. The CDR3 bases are TGCGCCAGCAGCCTGGGACTAGCGGGGGGATACAATGAGCAGTTCTTC. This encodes CASSLGLAGGYNEQFF.